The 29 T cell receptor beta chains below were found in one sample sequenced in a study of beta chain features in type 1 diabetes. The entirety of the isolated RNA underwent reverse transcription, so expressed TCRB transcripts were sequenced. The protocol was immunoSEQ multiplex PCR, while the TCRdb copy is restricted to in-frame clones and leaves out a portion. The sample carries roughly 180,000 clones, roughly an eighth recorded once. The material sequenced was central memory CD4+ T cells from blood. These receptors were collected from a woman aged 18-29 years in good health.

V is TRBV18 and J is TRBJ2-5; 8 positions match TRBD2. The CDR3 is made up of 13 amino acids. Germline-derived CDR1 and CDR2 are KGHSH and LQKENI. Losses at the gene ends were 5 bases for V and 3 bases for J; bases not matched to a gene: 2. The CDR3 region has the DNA TGTGCCAGCTCAAACGGGAGGGAAGAGACCCAGTACTTC. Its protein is CASSNGREETQYF.

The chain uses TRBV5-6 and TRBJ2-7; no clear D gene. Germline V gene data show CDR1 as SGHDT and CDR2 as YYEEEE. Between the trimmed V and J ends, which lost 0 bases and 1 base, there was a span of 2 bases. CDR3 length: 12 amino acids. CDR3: CASSLASYEQYF. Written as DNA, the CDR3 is TGTGCCAGCAGCTTGGCGTCCTACGAGCAGTACTTC.

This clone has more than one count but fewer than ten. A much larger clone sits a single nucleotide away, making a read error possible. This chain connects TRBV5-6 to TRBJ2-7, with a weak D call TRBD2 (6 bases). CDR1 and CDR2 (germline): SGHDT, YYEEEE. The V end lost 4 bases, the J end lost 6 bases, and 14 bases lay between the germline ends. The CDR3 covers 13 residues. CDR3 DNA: TGTGCCAGCAGCCGGGACTCCCTCAGCGAGCAGTACTTC. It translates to CASSRDSLSEQYF. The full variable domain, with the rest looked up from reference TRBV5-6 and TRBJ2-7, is DAGVTQSPTHLIKTRGQQVTLRCSPKSGHDTVSWYQQALGQGPQFIFQYYEEEERQRGNFPDRFSGHQFPNYSSELNVNALLLGDSALYLCASSRDSLSEQYFGPGTRLTVT.

CDR3 amino acids: CASSFRTVGGPEAFF. Here the CDR3 DNA reads TGTGCCAGCAGTTTCAGGACAGTCGGAGGTCCTGAAGCTTTCTTT. The rearrangement uses TRBV28 and TRBJ1-1, with a weak D call TRBD1 (6 bases). CDR1 is MDHEN and CDR2 is SYDVKM in the germline V gene. The germline V and J ends were trimmed by 3 bases and 6 bases, with 17 bases remaining between them. The CDR3 contains 15 residues.

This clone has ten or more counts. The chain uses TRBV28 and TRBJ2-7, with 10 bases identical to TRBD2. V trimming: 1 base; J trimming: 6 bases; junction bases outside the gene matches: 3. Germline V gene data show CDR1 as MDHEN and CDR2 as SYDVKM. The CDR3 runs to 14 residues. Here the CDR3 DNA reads TGTGCCAGCAGTTTATATACTAGCGGGATCGAGCAGTACTTC. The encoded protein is CASSLYTSGIEQYF.

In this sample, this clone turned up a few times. DNA of the CDR3: TGTGCCAGCAGCCACCGACTAGCGGGAGGGTCAGATACGCAGTATTTT. Residues: CASSHRLAGGSDTQYF. The V and J genes are TRBV13 and TRBJ2-3; 14 nucleotides line up with TRBD2. This CDR3 has 16 residues. The germline V gene encodes CDR1 PRHDT and CDR2 FYEKMQ (reference sequence). Trimming removed 5 bases from V and 4 bases from J; junction bases left unmatched: 5.

The CDR3 sequence: CASEGATRYEQYF. The CDR3 DNA sequence: TGTGCCAGCGAGGGGGCGACCCGCTACGAGCAGTACTTC. The chain uses TRBV28 and TRBJ2-7; 7 nucleotides match TRBD1. With 8 bases clipped from V and 3 bases from J, the junction kept 7 bases outside the gene matches. The CDR3 totals 13 residues. CDR1 and CDR2 from the germline V gene are MDHEN and SYDVKM.

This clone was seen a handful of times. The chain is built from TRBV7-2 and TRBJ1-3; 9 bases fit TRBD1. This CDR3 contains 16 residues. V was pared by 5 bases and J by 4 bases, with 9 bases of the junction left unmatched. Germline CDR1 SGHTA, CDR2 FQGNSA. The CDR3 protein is CASSPIQGAGGNTIYF. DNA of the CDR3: TGTGCCAGCAGCCCGATACAGGGGGCTGGAGGAAACACCATATATTTT.

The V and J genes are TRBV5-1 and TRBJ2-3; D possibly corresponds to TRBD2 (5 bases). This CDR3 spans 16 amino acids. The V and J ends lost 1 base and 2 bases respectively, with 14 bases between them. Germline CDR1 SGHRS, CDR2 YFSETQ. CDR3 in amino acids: CASSLWGVQATDTQYF. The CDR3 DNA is TGCGCCAGCAGCTTGTGGGGAGTACAAGCCACAGATACGCAGTATTTT.

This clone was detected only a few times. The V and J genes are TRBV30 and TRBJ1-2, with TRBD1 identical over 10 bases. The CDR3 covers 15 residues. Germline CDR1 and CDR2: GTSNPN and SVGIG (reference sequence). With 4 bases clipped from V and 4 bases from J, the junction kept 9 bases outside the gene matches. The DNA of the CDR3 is TGTGCCTGGACTCTCAGACAGGGGGCGGGCTATGGCTACACCTTC. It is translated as CAWTLRQGAGYGYTF.

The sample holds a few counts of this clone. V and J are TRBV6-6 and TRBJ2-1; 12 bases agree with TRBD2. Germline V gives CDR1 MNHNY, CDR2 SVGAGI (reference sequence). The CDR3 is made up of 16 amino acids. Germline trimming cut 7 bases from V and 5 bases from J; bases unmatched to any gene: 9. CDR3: CASKNPRTSGNNEQFF. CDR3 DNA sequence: TGTGCCAGCAAGAACCCCCGGACTAGCGGGAACAATGAGCAGTTCTTC.

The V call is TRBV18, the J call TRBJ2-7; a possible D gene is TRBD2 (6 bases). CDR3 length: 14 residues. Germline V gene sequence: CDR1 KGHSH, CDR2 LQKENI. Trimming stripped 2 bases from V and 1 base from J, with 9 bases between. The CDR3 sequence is CASSPGGSSYEQYF. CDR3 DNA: TGTGCCAGCTCACCAGGAGGGTCTTCCTACGAGCAGTACTTC.

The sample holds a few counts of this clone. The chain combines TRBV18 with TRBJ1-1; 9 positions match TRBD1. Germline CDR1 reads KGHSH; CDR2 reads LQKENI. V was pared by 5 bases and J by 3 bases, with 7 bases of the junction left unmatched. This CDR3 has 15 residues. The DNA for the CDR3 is TGTGCCAGCTCAAGCCGGACAGGGGCGGACACTGAAGCTTTCTTT. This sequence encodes CASSSRTGADTEAFF.

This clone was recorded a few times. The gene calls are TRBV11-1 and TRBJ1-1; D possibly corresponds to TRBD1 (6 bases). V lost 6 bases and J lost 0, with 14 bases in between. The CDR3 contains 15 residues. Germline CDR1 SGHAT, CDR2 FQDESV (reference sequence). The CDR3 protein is CASRTLGQLNTEAFF. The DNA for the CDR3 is TGTGCCAGCAGGACCCTAGGACAGTTGAACACTGAAGCTTTCTTT.

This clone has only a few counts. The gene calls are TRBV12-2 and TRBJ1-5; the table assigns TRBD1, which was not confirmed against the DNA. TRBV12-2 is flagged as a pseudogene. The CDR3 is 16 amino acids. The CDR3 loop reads CASRFRGLLPNQPQHF. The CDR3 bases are TGTGCAAGTCGCTTCAGGGGGCTACTACCCAATCAGCCCCAGCATTTT.

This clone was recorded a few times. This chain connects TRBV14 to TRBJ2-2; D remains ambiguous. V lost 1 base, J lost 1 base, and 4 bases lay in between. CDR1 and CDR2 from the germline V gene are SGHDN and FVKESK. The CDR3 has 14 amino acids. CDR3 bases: TGTGCCAGCAGCCAAGTTCGGAACACCGGGGAGCTGTTTTTT. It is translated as CASSQVRNTGELFF.

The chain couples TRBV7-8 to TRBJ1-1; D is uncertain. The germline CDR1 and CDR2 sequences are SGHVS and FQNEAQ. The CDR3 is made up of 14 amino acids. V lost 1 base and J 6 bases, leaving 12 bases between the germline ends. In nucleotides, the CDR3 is TGTGCCAGCAGCTTAGGGGAGAGGAGGGCTGAAGCTTTCTTT. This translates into CASSLGERRAEAFF.

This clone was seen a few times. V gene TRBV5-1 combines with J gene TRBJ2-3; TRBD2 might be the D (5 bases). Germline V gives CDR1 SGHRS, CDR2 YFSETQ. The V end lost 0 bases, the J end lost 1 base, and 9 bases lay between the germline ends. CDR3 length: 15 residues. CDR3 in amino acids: CASSLAASRTDTQYF. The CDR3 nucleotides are TGCGCCAGCAGCTTGGCCGCTAGCCGCACAGATACGCAGTATTTT.

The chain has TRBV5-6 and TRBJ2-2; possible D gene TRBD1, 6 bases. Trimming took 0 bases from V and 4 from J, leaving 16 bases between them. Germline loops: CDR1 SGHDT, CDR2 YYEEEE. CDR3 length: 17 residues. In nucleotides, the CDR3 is TGTGCCAGCAGCTTGGTTGTGTCCCCAGGGGTCACCGGGGAGCTGTTTTTT. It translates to CASSLVVSPGVTGELFF.

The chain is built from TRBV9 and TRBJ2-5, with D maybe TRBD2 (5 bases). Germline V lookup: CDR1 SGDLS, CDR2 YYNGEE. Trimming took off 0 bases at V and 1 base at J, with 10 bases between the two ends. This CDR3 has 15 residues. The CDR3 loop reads CASSVEGGSQETQYF. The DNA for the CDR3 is TGTGCCAGCAGCGTAGAAGGAGGCAGCCAAGAGACCCAGTACTTC.

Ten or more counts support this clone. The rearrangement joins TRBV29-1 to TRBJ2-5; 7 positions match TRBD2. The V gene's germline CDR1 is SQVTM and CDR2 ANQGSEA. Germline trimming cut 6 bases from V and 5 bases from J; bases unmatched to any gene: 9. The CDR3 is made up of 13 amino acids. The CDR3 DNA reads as TGCAGCGTGAGAAGCGGAGCGGGGGAGACCCAGTACTTC. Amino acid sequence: CSVRSGAGETQYF.

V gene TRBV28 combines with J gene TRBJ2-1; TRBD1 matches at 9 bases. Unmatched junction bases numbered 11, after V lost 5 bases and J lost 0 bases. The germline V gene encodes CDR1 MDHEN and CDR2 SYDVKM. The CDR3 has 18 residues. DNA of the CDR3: TGTGCCAGCAGTCACCCCCCGGGACAGGGTAACTCCTACAATGAGCAGTTCTTC. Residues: CASSHPPGQGNSYNEQFF.

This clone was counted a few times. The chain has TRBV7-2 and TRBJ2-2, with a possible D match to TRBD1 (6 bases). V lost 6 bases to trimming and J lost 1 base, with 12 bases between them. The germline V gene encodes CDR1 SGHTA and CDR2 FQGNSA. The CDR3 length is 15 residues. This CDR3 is CASRPGQMNTGELFF. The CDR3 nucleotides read TGTGCCAGCAGACCAGGACAGATGAACACCGGGGAGCTGTTTTTT.

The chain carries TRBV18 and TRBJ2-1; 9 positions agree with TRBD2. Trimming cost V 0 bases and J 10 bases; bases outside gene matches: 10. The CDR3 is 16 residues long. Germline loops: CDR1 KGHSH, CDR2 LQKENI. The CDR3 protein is CASSPPSTSGTGEQFF. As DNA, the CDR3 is TGTGCCAGCTCACCACCCTCGACTAGCGGAACGGGCGAGCAGTTCTTC.

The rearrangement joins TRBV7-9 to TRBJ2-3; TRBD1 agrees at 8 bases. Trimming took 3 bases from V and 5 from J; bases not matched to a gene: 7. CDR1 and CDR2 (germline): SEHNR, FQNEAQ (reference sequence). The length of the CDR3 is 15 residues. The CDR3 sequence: CASSLDRVSGDTQYF. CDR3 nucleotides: TGTGCCAGCAGCTTGGACAGGGTATCGGGAGATACGCAGTATTTT. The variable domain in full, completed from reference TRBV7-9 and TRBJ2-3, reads DTGVSQNPRHKITKRGQNVTFRCDPISEHNRLYWYRQTLGQGPEFLTYFQNEAQLEKSRLLSDRFSAERPKGSFSTLEIQRTEQGDSAMYLCASSLDRVSGDTQYFGPGTRLTVL.

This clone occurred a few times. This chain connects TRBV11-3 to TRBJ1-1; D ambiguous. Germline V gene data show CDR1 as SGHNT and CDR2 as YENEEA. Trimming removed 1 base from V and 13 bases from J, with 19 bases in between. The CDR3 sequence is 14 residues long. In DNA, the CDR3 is TGTGCCAGCAGCTTAGGCGGGGTATCGGGTGGTGTTTTCTTT. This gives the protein CASSLGGVSGGVFF.

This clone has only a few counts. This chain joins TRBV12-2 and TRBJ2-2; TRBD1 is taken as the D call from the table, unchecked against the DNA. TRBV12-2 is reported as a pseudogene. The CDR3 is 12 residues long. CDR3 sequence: CASRPWPGELFF. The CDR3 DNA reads TGTGCAAGTCGCCCCTGGCCCGGGGAGCTGTTTTTT.

CDR3 DNA: TGTGCCAGCTCACAAAGGCGGGGGGAGCTGGAGACCCAGTACTTC. It specifies CASSQRRGELETQYF. V usage is TRBV18 and J usage is TRBJ2-5, with 8 bases matching TRBD2. The CDR3 has 15 amino acids. Per the germline V gene, CDR1 is KGHSH and CDR2 is LQKENI. Losses at the gene ends were 4 bases for V and 5 bases for J; bases not matched to a gene: 9.

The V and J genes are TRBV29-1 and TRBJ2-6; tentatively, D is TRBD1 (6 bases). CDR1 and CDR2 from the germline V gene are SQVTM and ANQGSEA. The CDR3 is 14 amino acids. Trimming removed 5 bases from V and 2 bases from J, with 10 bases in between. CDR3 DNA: TGCAGCGTTCAGTCAGGGGCTGGGGCCAACGTCCTGACTTTC. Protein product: CSVQSGAGANVLTF.